The subject of this entry is one T cell receptor (beta chain). PCR involved 60 Vbeta and 13 Jbeta primers. Clones were read by immunoSEQ multiplex PCR, and TCRdb kept only the in-frame ones, dropping some. Its listing shows about 190,000 clones. The data are from a study of cytomegalovirus exposure and HLA in healthy donors. This CDR3 region has 16 residues. Trimming cost V 1 base and J 8 bases; bases outside gene matches: 3. Germline V gene lookup returns CDR1 SSHAT and CDR2 FNYEAQ (reference sequence). The rearrangement joins TRBV7-7 to TRBJ2-1; 15 bases line up with TRBD2. Specimen: PBMCs. This TCR was recovered from a young woman in good health and CMV-seropositive. The CDR3 is CASSLEGTSGRHEQFF. For the CDR3, the DNA is TGTGCCAGCAGCTTAGAGGGGACTAGCGGGAGGCATGAGCAGTTCTTC.